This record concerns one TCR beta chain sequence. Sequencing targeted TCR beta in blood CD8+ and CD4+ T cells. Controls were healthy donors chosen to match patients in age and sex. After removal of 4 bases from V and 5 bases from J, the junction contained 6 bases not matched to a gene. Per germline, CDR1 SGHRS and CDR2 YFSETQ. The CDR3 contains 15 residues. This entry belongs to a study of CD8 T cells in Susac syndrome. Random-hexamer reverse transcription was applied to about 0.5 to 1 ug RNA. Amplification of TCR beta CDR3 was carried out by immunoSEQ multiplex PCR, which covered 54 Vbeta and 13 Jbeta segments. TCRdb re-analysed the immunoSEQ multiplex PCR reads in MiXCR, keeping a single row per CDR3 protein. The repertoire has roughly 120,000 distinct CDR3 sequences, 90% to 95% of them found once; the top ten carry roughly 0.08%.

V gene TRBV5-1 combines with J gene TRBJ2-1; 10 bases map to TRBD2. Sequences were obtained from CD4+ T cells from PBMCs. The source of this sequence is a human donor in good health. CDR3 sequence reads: CASSPGLARNNEQFF. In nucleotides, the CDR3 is TGCGCCAGCAGCCCGGGACTAGCGAGGAACAATGAGCAGTTCTTC.